This T cell receptor (beta chain) is from a study of vaccination and CD4 T cells after COVID-19. On the study more broadly: Investigators stimulated cells with overlapping spike peptides drawn from SARS-CoV-2, HCoV-NL63, HCoV-OC43 and HCoV-229E.

Study-level points and caveats: Nearly all convalescent vaccine-specific clones, 304 of 307, recognized only SARS-CoV-2 spike.

By share, this clonotype counts as medium-sized. Its antigen is as yet unknown. Sequence data for DNA of cultured CD4+ T cells were generated by the Oncomine TCR Beta short-read assay. Via MiXCR, TCRdb re-called the PCR reads, giving one row per CDR3 protein. The sample gives 14,000 to 15,000 distinct CDR3 sequences, 35% to 50% of which show up once; roughly 8.8% is in the top ten. The CDR3 length is 17 residues. Per the germline V gene, CDR1 is SGHTA and CDR2 is FQGNSA. Unmatched junction bases numbered 9, after V lost 3 bases and J lost 6 bases. The treatment denotes: roughly ten-day PBMC culture with coronavirus spike peptide pools or control peptides (ViraFEST assay).

The sequenced material came from CD4+ T cells from blood, cultured in vitro. This sequence originates from a human donor who had recovered from COVID-19. V gene TRBV7-2 combines with J gene TRBJ2-1, with 12 positions matching TRBD2. The CDR3 loop reads CASSFYVRTSGANEQFF. For the CDR3, the DNA is TGTGCCAGCAGCTTCTACGTCCGGACTAGCGGGGCCAATGAGCAGTTCTTC.